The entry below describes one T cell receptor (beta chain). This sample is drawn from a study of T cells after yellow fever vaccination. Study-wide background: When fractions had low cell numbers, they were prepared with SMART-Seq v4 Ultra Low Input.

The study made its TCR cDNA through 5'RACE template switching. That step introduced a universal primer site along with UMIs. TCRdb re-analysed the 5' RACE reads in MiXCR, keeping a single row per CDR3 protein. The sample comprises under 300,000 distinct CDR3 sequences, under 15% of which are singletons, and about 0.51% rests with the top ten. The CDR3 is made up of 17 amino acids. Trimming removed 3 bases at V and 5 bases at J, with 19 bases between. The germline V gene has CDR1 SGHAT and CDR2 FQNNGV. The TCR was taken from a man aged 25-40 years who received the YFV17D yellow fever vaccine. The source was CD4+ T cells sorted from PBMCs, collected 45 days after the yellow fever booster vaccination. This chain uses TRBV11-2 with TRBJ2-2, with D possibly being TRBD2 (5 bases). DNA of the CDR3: TGTGCCAGCAGCTTGAAAGGCGGTGGACTGTATACCGGGGAGCTGTTTTTT. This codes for CASSLKGGGLYTGELFF.